The 5 T cell receptor beta chains given below trace back to one sample, sequenced in a study of monozygotic twins with inflammatory bowel disease. TCRdb re-called the 5' RACE reads; one entry per CDR3 protein, DNA not given. The listing contains some 440,000 distinct CDR3 sequences. What was sequenced was blood. The receptors come from a human donor with ulcerative colitis or Crohn's disease, or a healthy co-twin of an affected twin (not recorded which).

The chain employs TRBV20-1 and TRBJ1-2. The CDR3 loop spans 14 amino acids. Germline V gives CDR1 DFQATT, CDR2 SNEGSKA (reference sequence). CDR3 residues: CSGIPQSLSYGYTF.

The rearrangement links TRBV6-1 to TRBJ2-7. Germline CDR1 MNHNS, CDR2 SASEGT. This CDR3 is 11 amino acids long. The chain's CDR3 is CASCVGYEQYF.

The CDR3 loop reads CASSFDQTDTQYF. The rearrangement joins TRBV12-3 or TRBV12-4 to TRBJ2-3. The CDR3 contains 13 residues.

This chain uses TRBV7-9 with TRBJ2-3; TCRdb names TRBD2, which stays unverified in the absence of DNA. Germline values: CDR1 SEHNR, CDR2 FQNEAQ (reference sequence). The CDR3 totals 16 residues. CDR3 amino acids: CASRGRTPKGLDTQYF.

The chain uses TRBV6-5 and TRBJ2-7; TCRdb outputs TRBD2, but without DNA this stays unchecked. This CDR3 is built from 18 residues. CDR1 and CDR2 from the germline V gene are MNHEY and SVGAGI. The CDR3 spells CASSSPLGVGELTYEQYF.